A selection of T cell receptor beta chains follows, all from one sample in a study of blood T cell repertoires in COVID-19. Profiling relied on immunoSEQ multiplex PCR, and the TCRdb table lists in-frame clones only, not all of them. The data show about 71,000 clones, roughly 80% seen once. Sequencing input: peripheral blood. These receptors came from a woman aged 80 or over with acute or convalescent COVID-19. The CDR3 runs from the conserved cysteine through the conserved F or W. Fields, in order: J gene, clone size, D gene, V gene, CDR3 protein, CDR3 DNA. A D gene is named only where the DNA matches it firmly. Rows give clone size only sometimes, using once, few, many, or a class for an expanded clone.

>TRBJ2-1|-|TRBD2|TRBV29-1
CSSAFGRASNEQFF
TGCAGCTCCGCATTCGGGAGGGCCAGCAATGAGCAGTTCTTC
>TRBJ2-5|-|TRBD2|TRBV24-1
CATSEGTSGSRPAQETQYF
TGTGCCACCAGTGAGGGGACTAGCGGGAGTAGGCCCGCTCAAGAGACCCAGTACTTC
>TRBJ1-1|-|TRBD1|TRBV5-1
CASSPDRRNTEAFF
TGCGCCAGCAGCCCGGACAGGAGGAACACTGAAGCTTTCTTT
>TRBJ2-7|-|TRBD2|TRBV5-6
CASSSRTSATSLRGEQYF
TGTGCCAGCAGCTCCCGGACTAGCGCAACCAGTTTGAGGGGCGAGCAGTACTTC
>TRBJ1-6|-|-|TRBV7-8
CASSPDRGYNSPLHF
TGTGCCAGCAGTCCCGACAGAGGATATAATTCACCCCTCCACTTT
>TRBJ2-1|-|-|TRBV10-1
CASSELSNEQFF
TGCGCCAGCAGTGAGCTGTCTAATGAGCAGTTCTTC
>TRBJ2-1|-|TRBD1|TRBV25-1
CASSVTGGNEQFF
TGTGCCAGCAGTGTAACAGGGGGAAATGAGCAGTTCTTC
>TRBJ2-1|-|TRBD1|TRBV18
CASFPGQGTYNEQFF
TGTGCCAGCTTTCCGGGACAGGGGACCTACAATGAGCAGTTCTTC
>TRBJ1-5|many|-|TRBV19
CASSTGSPQPQHF
TGTGCCAGTAGTACAGGGTCCCCCCAGCCCCAGCATTTT
>TRBJ2-3|-|-|TRBV5-6
CASSLFKGVGTDTQYF
TGTGCCAGCAGCTTGTTTAAGGGGGTAGGGACAGATACGCAGTATTTT
>TRBJ2-1|-|TRBD2|TRBV6-6
CASSYPSGITYNEQFF
TGTGCCAGCAGTTATCCGAGCGGGATTACCTACAATGAGCAGTTCTTC
>TRBJ2-1|-|TRBD2|TRBV27
CATLPVWAARGGEQFF
TGTGCCACTCTCCCCGTTTGGGCCGCACGCGGGGGTGAGCAGTTCTTC
>TRBJ2-5|-|TRBD2|TRBV7-6
CASSLSSGRLGETQYF
TGTGCCAGCAGCTTGTCTAGCGGGAGGTTAGGGGAGACCCAGTACTTC
>TRBJ2-5|-|TRBD2|TRBV5-1
CASSLAGLAIGETQYF
TGCGCCAGCAGCTTGGCAGGACTAGCGATAGGGGAGACCCAGTACTTC
>TRBJ1-2|-|-|TRBV7-9
CASSLGTVAGYTF
TGTGCCAGCAGCTTAGGGACAGTCGCGGGCTACACCTTC
>TRBJ2-2|-|TRBD1|TRBV27
CASSTTGLPSSRANTGELFF
TGTGCCAGCAGCACGACAGGGCTCCCCTCGAGCCGCGCGAACACCGGGGAGCTGTTTTTT
>TRBJ2-3|-|-|TRBV18
CASSPLRQAPQYF
TGTGCCAGCTCACCTTTAAGACAGGCTCCGCAGTATTTT
>TRBJ2-7|-|TRBD2|TRBV5-1
CASSPGLAGGPSYEQYF
TGCGCCAGCAGCCCGGGACTAGCGGGAGGCCCCTCCTACGAGCAGTACTTC